This entry lists 17 T cell receptor beta chains sequenced from one sample in a study of T cell changes during pregnancy in multiple sclerosis. Profiled with immunoSEQ multiplex PCR; TCRdb holds only in-frame clones, not every one. The data hold more than 25,000 clones, with roughly nine tenths observed a single time. The starting material was CD8+ T cells from peripheral blood mononuclear cells, obtained in the third trimester of pregnancy. These receptors all stem from a female donor with multiple sclerosis, enrolled in a pregnancy study.

The chain recombines TRBV9 with TRBJ2-3, with a weak D call TRBD1 (7 bases). This CDR3 comprises 17 residues. The germline V gene has CDR1 SGDLS and CDR2 YYNGEE. V was trimmed by 3 bases and J by 0 bases, leaving 17 bases between them. DNA for the CDR3: TGTGCCAGCAGCGCCCTAAATTCAGGGGGGAGCACAGATACGCAGTATTTT. Residues: CASSALNSGGSTDTQYF.

The rearrangement joins TRBV30 to TRBJ2-7; 8 bases align to TRBD1. Unmatched junction bases numbered 8, after V lost 2 bases and J lost 2 bases. This CDR3 has 15 residues. The germline V gene encodes CDR1 GTSNPN and CDR2 SVGIG (reference sequence). The DNA for the CDR3 is TGTGCCTGGAGTCCTCCGGACAGGGCGACCTACGAGCAGTACTTC. Translating it yields CAWSPPDRATYEQYF.

The V and J genes are TRBV10-2 and TRBJ2-3; TRBD2 aligns across 7 bases. Trimming cost V 2 bases and J 2 bases; bases outside gene matches: 4. This CDR3 spans 15 amino acids. The germline V gene has CDR1 WSHSY and CDR2 SAAADI. CDR3 in amino acids: CASSEAGDHTDTQYF. The CDR3 DNA follows: TGCGCCAGCAGTGAGGCGGGGGACCACACAGATACGCAGTATTTT.

This rearrangement joins TRBV4-2 to TRBJ2-7; D is ambiguous. The germline CDR1 and CDR2 sequences are LGHNA and YNFKEQ. This CDR3 contains 12 residues. The V and J ends lost 6 bases and 5 bases respectively, with 11 bases between them. The CDR3 is CASSYNRDEQYF. As DNA, the CDR3 is TGTGCCAGCAGTTATAACCGGGACGAGCAGTACTTC.

J is TRBJ1-2 and V is TRBV19; 7 bases are shared with TRBD1. With V trimmed by 2 bases and J by 4 bases, 4 bases remained unmatched. Germline CDR1 reads LNHDA; CDR2 reads SQIVND (reference sequence). CDR3 length: 14 residues. The CDR3 nucleotides are TGTGCCAGTAGTATATCCTCAGGGGGCTATGGCTACACCTTC. Amino acids: CASSISSGGYGYTF.

The CDR3: CASTGHRTDTQYF. The CDR3 DNA sequence: TGTGCCAGCACCGGACACCGCACAGATACGCAGTATTTT. The chain couples TRBV6-6 to TRBJ2-3; D may be TRBD1 (5 bases). The V gene's germline CDR1 is MNHNY and CDR2 SVGAGI (reference sequence). V lost 7 bases and J lost 1, with 9 bases in between. The CDR3 is made up of 13 amino acids.

This rearrangement joins TRBV27 to TRBJ2-1, with a tentative D call TRBD1 (5 bases). Germline-derived CDR1 and CDR2 are MNHEY and SMNVEV (reference sequence). The CDR3 runs 12 residues. V lost 5 bases and J lost 9, with 11 bases in between. CDR3 DNA: TGTGCCAGCAGTAAGGGGAAAACTGAGCAGTTCTTC. Translated, it gives CASSKGKTEQFF.

The chain uses TRBV27 and TRBJ2-7; a possible D gene is TRBD2 (7 bases). The V end lost 5 bases, the J end lost 7 bases, and 18 bases lay between the germline ends. Germline V CDR1 and CDR2: MNHEY, SMNVEV (reference sequence). The CDR3 sequence is 14 residues long. The CDR3 spells CASSPRGAGGEQYF. In nucleotides, the CDR3 is TGTGCCAGCAGTCCCCGGGGGGCGGGCGGTGAGCAGTACTTC.

The chain joins TRBV5-1 to TRBJ1-2; 8 positions agree with TRBD1. CDR1 SGHRS and CDR2 YFSETQ come from the germline V gene. This CDR3 is 13 amino acids long. V lost 4 bases and J lost 4; bases outside the gene matches: 3. CDR3 DNA: TGCGCCAGCAGCGCGGACAGGGTCTATGGCTACACCTTC. It is translated as CASSADRVYGYTF.

V and J are TRBV2 and TRBJ2-3; D is perhaps TRBD1 (5 bases). Trimming pared 10 bases from V and 3 bases from J, leaving 20 bases between. This CDR3 spans 15 amino acids. Germline values: CDR1 SNHLY, CDR2 FYNNEI. The CDR3, as DNA: TGTGCCACCCGTCAGGGTAGTTGGCTGACAGATACGCAGTATTTT. Translation gives CATRQGSWLTDTQYF.

The V call is TRBV10-2, the J call TRBJ1-1; D may be TRBD1 (5 bases). The V gene's germline CDR1 is WSHSY and CDR2 SAAADI. CDR3 length: 17 residues. The V and J ends lost 0 bases and 3 bases respectively, with 17 bases between them. The CDR3 DNA reads TGCGCCAGCAGTGAGTCAAGGGGCCCATTTTCTTACACTGAAGCTTTCTTT. Translating it yields CASSESRGPFSYTEAFF.

This clone was observed a handful of times. This same CDR3 is encoded by further DNA sequences in the sample. This chain connects TRBV5-1 to TRBJ1-5, with D possibly matching TRBD1 (6 bases). The V end was cut by 2 bases, the J end by 5 bases, with 8 bases between. Per the germline V gene, CDR1 is SGHRS and CDR2 is YFSETQ. The CDR3 spans 13 residues. The CDR3 reads CASSFEGDQPQHF. The CDR3 DNA sequence: TGCGCCAGCAGCTTCGAGGGGGATCAGCCCCAGCATTTT.

The chain has TRBV7-9 and TRBJ2-7; 7 bases are shared with TRBD2. V trimming: 5 bases; J trimming: 2 bases; junction bases outside the gene matches: 9. The CDR3 loop spans 15 amino acids. Germline V gene lookup returns CDR1 SEHNR and CDR2 FQNEAQ (reference sequence). The CDR3 DNA follows: TGTGCCAGCAGCCAGCCGGGAGGACTAGCCTACGAGCAGTACTTC. Translating gives CASSQPGGLAYEQYF.

The chain joins TRBV27 to TRBJ1-2; D may be TRBD1 (5 bases). V was trimmed by 4 bases and J by 4 bases, leaving 16 bases between them. Germline values: CDR1 MNHEY, CDR2 SMNVEV (reference sequence). The CDR3 runs 15 residues. DNA for the CDR3: TGTGCCAGCAGTTCAGGGACTGGGGCTGGCTATGGCTACACCTTC. This translates into CASSSGTGAGYGYTF.

The chain combines TRBV11-2 with TRBJ2-7; D is unclear. Deletions cut 0 bases from V and 0 bases from J, with 6 bases between. CDR1 is SGHAT and CDR2 is FQNNGV in the germline V gene. This CDR3 is built from 14 residues. The CDR3 DNA sequence: TGTGCCAGCAGCTTAGAGCCAGGCTCCTACGAGCAGTACTTC. Translated: CASSLEPGSYEQYF.

The V gene is TRBV4-1, the J gene TRBJ2-2; 10 bases agree with TRBD1. Per germline, CDR1 MGHRA and CDR2 YSYEKL. The J segment lost 6 bases and the V segment lost 8 bases, leaving 9 bases of the junction unmatched. This CDR3 is 15 amino acids long. The DNA of the CDR3 is TGCGCCAGCCAGAAAGGGACAGGGGATTCCGGGGAGCTGTTTTTT. Translation: CASQKGTGDSGELFF.

The CDR3 DNA reads TGTGCCAGCAGTGATAATTCAGGGGCTCGAGGTTTCGAGCAGTACTTC. Its translation: CASSDNSGARGFEQYF. The gene calls are TRBV2 and TRBJ2-7, with TRBD1 as a possible D gene (6 bases). V gave up 3 bases and J gave up 6 bases, with 21 bases separating them. Germline V gene data show CDR1 as SNHLY and CDR2 as FYNNEI. The CDR3 has 16 amino acids.